This T cell receptor (beta chain) was documented in a study of OX40 agonist ivuxolimab in advanced cancers. Turning to the study itself: Head and neck, renal cell, melanoma or hepatocellular carcinoma were the cancers that dose-escalation patients had. Participants could have had prior anti-PD-1, anti-PD-L1 or anti-CTLA-4 therapy, and approximately 37% had some.

Turning to this clone: Its antigen remains unknown.

V was shortened by 7 bases and J by 7 bases, with 17 bases between the two germline ends. The CDR3 length is 14 residues. From germline, CDR1 is LNHDA and CDR2 SQIVND (reference sequence). Measured with immunoSEQ multiplex PCR; TCRdb has only the in-frame clones, and not every one. The sample lists approximately 58,000 clones, over 80% occurring once. Study-wide results and limits: Clones of CD4+ and CD8+ blood T cells grew by week 6 at doses of 0.1 to 3.0 mg/kg.

The chain recombines TRBV19 with TRBJ1-5; maybe TRBD1 (5 bases). The TCR sequence derives from an adult with an advanced solid tumor such as melanoma, head and neck, liver or kidney cancer. The material sequenced was CD4+ or CD8+ T cells sorted from blood, taken in a trial of the OX40 agonist ivuxolimab. CDR3 DNA: TGTGCCAGTACTGGGGCCGGGGGGAGGCAGCCCCAGCATTTT. It specifies CASTGAGGRQPQHF.